Listed below are T cell receptor beta chains from one sample, sequenced in a study of blood T cell repertoires in COVID-19. Clones were read by immunoSEQ multiplex PCR, and TCRdb kept only the in-frame ones, dropping some. The sample has around 30,000 clones, 77% seen once. Sample: peripheral blood. The receptors stem from a human donor in a cohort sampled during active COVID-19. CDR3s include the opening cysteine and the closing phenylalanine or tryptophan. Fields, in order: J gene, V gene, CDR3 protein.

J: TRBJ1-3; V: TRBV30; CDR3: CACAVTGGSGNTIYF
J: TRBJ2-3; V: TRBV27; CDR3: CASSSAQLTKTDTQYF
J: TRBJ2-1; V: TRBV19; CDR3: CASRHLSGGVYNEQFF
J: TRBJ2-3; V: TRBV19; CDR3: CASRSLAGTDTQYF
J: TRBJ2-7; V: TRBV7-9; CDR3: CASSSRTGADEQYF
J: TRBJ2-3; V: TRBV12-3/TRBV12-4; CDR3: CATGTGKRDTQYF
J: TRBJ1-2; V: TRBV19; CDR3: CASKGYYGYTF
J: TRBJ2-1; V: TRBV5-1; CDR3: CASSFLGRLAGGTHNEQFF
J: TRBJ1-1; V: TRBV27; CDR3: CASSLYGGPTEAFF
J: TRBJ2-5; V: TRBV10-3; CDR3: CAISEAGGPETQYF
J: TRBJ1-4; V: TRBV21-1; CDR3: CASWDSLAVNEKLFF
J: TRBJ2-4; V: TRBV28; CDR3: CASSPLLGGSAKNIQYF
J: TRBJ2-3; V: TRBV29-1; CDR3: CSVAYGLAGTDTQYF
J: TRBJ1-2; V: TRBV18; CDR3: CASSPRTAPEGYTF
J: TRBJ1-3; V: TRBV19; CDR3: CASSIAGLGNTIYF
J: TRBJ2-2; V: TRBV2; CDR3: CASISGGPTGELFF
J: TRBJ1-5; V: TRBV18; CDR3: CASSPTGGNQPQHF
J: TRBJ2-3; V: TRBV7-8; CDR3: CASSGANRLAGLRHTDTQYF
J: TRBJ2-3; V: TRBV6-5; CDR3: CASSYGGTDTQYF
J: TRBJ2-7; V: TRBV6-2/TRBV6-3; CDR3: CASSPRGTASYEQYF
J: TRBJ2-7; V: TRBV9; CDR3: CASSVGLAGVDEQYF
J: TRBJ1-3; V: TRBV29-1; CDR3: CSAHRDRAGNTIYF
J: TRBJ1-1; V: TRBV9; CDR3: CASSVAPNALNTEAFF
J: TRBJ1-6; V: TRBV2; CDR3: CASRGDRGSNSPLHF
J: TRBJ1-2; V: TRBV19; CDR3: CATQKQGRGYGYTF
J: TRBJ2-7; V: TRBV28; CDR3: CASTPQLSGPYEQYF
J: TRBJ2-1; V: TRBV18; CDR3: CASSPQTGNSYNEQFF
J: TRBJ2-4; V: TRBV10-3; CDR3: CAISESDGGRKYF
J: TRBJ1-3; V: TRBV19; CDR3: CASGIGTGIGNTIYF
J: TRBJ2-7; V: TRBV10-3; CDR3: CATKWGGPYEQYF
J: TRBJ2-5; V: TRBV6-2/TRBV6-3; CDR3: CASSTRDRVPRETQYF
J: TRBJ1-2; V: TRBV5-4; CDR3: CASSPNQGYYGYTF
J: TRBJ2-7; V: TRBV19; CDR3: CASSIAGGAYEQYF
J: TRBJ2-5; V: TRBV15; CDR3: CATSRDRGWETQYF
J: TRBJ2-3; V: TRBV5-1; CDR3: CASSFYPGGQSTDTQYF
J: TRBJ2-5; V: TRBV27; CDR3: CASSLVGAVNQETQYF
J: TRBJ2-6; V: TRBV5-8; CDR3: CASSRRLAGSGANVLTF
J: TRBJ2-1; V: TRBV7-8; CDR3: CASSLLLRSLAGMNEQFF
J: TRBJ2-7; V: TRBV15; CDR3: CATSTGDRAHEQYF
J: TRBJ2-5; V: TRBV7-3; CDR3: CASSLGQGGAQETQYF
J: TRBJ2-7; V: TRBV12-3/TRBV12-4; CDR3: CASSHSSYEQYF
J: TRBJ2-5; V: TRBV5-1; CDR3: CASSSLVAGGQETQYF